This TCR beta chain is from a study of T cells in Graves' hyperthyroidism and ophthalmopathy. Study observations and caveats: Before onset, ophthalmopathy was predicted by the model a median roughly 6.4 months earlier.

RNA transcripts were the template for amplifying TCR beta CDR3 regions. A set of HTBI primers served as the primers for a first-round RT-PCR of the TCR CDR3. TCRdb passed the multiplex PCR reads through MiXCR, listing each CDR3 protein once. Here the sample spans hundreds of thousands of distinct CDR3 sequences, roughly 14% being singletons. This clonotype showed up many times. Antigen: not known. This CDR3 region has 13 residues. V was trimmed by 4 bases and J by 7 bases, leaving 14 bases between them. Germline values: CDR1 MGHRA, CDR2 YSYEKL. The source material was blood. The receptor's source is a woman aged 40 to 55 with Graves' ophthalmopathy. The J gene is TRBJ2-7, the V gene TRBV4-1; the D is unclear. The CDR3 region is CASSPYLRAEQYF. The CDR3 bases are TGCGCCAGCAGCCCGTACCTTAGAGCGGAGCAGTACTTC.